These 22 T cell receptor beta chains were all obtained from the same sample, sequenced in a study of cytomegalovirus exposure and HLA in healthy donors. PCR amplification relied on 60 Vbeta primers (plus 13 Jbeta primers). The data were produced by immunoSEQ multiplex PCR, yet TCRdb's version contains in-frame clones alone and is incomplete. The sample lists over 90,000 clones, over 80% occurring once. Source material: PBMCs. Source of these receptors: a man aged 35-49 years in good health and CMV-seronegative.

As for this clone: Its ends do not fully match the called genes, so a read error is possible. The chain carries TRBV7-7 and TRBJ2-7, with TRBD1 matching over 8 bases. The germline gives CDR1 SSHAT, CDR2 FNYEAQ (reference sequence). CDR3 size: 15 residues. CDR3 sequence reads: CASSFWTGKAYEQYF. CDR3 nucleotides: TGTGCTAGCAGCTTCTGGACAGGGAAAGCCTACGAGCAGTACTTC.

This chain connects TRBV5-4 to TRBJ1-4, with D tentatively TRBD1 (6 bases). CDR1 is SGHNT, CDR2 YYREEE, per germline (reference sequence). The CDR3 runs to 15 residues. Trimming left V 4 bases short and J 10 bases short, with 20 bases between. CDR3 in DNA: TGTGCCAGCAGCGACCCACAGGGTAACTCAGGAAAACTGTTTTTT. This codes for CASSDPQGNSGKLFF.

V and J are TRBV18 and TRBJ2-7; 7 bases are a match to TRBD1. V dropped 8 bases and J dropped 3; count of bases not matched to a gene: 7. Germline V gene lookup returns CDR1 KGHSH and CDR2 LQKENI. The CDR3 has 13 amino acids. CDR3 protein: CASRQGQDYEQYF. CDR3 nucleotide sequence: TGTGCCAGCCGACAGGGCCAGGACTACGAGCAGTACTTC.

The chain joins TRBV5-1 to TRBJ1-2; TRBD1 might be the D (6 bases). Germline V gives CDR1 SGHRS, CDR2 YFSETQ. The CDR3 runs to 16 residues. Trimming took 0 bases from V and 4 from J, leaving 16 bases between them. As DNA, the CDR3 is TGCGCCAGCAGCTTGGACACAGGGACCCTCGCCTATGGCTACACCTTC. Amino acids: CASSLDTGTLAYGYTF.

The CDR3 nucleotides read TGCAGCGTCACCCGGGGCGGGAAATCCTACGAGCAGTACTTC. This encodes CSVTRGGKSYEQYF. The chain combines TRBV29-1 with TRBJ2-7, with a possible D match to TRBD2 (6 bases). The CDR3 totals 14 residues. V shed 6 bases and J shed 1 base, with 16 bases lying between them. CDR1 is SQVTM and CDR2 is ANQGSEA in the germline V gene.

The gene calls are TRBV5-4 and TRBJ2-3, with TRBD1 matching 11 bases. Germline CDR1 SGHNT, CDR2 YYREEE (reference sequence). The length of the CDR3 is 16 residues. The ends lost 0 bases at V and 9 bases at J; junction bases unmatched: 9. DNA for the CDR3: TGTGCCAGCAGCTTGGACTGGACAGGGGGCAGTGTGACGCAGTATTTT. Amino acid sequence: CASSLDWTGGSVTQYF.

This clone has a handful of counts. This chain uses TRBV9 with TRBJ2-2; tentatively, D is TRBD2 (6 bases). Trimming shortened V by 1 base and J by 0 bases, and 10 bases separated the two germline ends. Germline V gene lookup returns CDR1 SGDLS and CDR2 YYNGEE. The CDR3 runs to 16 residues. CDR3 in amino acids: CASSVRGDSNTGELFF. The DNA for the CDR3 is TGTGCCAGCAGCGTACGCGGGGACTCGAACACCGGGGAGCTGTTTTTT.

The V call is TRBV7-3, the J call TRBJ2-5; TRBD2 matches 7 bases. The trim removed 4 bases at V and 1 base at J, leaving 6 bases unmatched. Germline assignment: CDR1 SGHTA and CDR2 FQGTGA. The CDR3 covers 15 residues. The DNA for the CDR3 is TGTGCCAGCAGCTCCCGAGCGGGATTCCAAGAGACCCAGTACTTC. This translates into CASSSRAGFQETQYF.

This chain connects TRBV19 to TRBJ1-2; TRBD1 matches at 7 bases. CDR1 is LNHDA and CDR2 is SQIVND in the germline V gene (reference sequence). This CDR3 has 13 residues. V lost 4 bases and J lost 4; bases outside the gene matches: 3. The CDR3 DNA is TGTGCCAGTAGTACGGGACAGATCTATGGCTACACCTTC. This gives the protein CASSTGQIYGYTF.

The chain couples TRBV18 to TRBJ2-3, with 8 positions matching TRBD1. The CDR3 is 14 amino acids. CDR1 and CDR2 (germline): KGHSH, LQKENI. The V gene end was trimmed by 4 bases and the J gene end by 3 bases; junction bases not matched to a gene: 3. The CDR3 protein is CASSLDRGTDTQYF. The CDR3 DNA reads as TGTGCCAGCTCACTAGACAGGGGTACAGATACGCAGTATTTT.

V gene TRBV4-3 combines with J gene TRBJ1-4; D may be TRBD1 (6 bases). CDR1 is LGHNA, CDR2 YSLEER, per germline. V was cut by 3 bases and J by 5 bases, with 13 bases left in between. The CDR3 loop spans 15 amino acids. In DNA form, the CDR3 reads TGCGCCAGCAGCCAGTGGACAGTGGGAAATGAAAAACTGTTTTTT. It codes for CASSQWTVGNEKLFF.

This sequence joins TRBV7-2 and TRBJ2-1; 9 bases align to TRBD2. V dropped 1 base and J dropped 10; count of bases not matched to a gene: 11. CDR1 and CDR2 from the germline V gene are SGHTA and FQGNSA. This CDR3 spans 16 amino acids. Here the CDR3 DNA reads TGTGCCAGCAGCTTAGAATCACGGCGGGGGGGCGGGGAGCAGTTCTTC. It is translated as CASSLESRRGGGEQFF.

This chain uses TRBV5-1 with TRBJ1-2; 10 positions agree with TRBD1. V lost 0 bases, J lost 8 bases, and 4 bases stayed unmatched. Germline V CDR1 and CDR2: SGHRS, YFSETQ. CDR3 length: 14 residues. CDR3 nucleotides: TGCGCCAGCAGCTTGGAGGGACAGGGGTTGGGCTACACCTTC. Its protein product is CASSLEGQGLGYTF.

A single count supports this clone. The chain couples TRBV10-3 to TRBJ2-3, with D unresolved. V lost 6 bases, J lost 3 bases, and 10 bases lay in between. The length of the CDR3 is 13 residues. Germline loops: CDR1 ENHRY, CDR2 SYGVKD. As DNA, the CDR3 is TGTGCCATCAGGAACTCTCTAACAGATACGCAGTATTTT. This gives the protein CAIRNSLTDTQYF.

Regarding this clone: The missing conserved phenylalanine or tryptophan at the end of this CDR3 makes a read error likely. This chain's CDR3 is CASSFGRGYEQYL. As DNA, the CDR3 is TGTGCCAGCAGCTTTGGGCGGGGGTACGAGCAGTACCTC. V gene TRBV13 combines with J gene TRBJ2-7; 7 bases are shared with TRBD2. The CDR3 loop spans 13 amino acids. J lost 4 bases, V lost 3 bases, and 3 bases had no gene match. The germline CDR1 and CDR2 sequences are PRHDT and FYEKMQ (reference sequence).

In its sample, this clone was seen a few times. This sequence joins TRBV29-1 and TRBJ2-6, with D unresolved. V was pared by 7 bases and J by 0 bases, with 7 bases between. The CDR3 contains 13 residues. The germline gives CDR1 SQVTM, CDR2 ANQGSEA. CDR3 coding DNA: TGCAGCGGGTACAACTCTGGGGCCAACGTCCTGACTTTC. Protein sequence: CSGYNSGANVLTF.

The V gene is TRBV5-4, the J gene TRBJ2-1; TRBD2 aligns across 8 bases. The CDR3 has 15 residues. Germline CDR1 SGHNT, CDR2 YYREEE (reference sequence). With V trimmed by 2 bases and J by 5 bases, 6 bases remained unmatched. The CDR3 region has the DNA TGTGCCAGCAGCTTCGGACTAGCACCAAACAATGAGCAGTTCTTC. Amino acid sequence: CASSFGLAPNNEQFF.

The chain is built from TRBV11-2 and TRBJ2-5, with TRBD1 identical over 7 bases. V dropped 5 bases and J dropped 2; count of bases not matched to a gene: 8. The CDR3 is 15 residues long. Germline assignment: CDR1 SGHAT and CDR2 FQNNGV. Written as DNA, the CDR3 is TGTGCCAGCAGCAACAGGGGCACCAATCAAGAGACCCAGTACTTC. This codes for CASSNRGTNQETQYF.

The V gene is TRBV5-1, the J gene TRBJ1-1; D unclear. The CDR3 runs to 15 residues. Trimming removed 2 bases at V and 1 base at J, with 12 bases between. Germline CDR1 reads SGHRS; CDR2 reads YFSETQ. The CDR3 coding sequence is TGCGCCAGCAGCTTTATCTCATCAGAGAACACTGAAGCTTTCTTT. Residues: CASSFISSENTEAFF.

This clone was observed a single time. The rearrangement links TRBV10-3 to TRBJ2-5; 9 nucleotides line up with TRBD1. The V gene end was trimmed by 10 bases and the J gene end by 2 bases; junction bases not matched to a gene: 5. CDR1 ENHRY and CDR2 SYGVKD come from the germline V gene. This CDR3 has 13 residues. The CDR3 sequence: CATQQGAQETQYF. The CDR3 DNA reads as TGTGCCACCCAACAGGGGGCTCAAGAGACCCAGTACTTC.

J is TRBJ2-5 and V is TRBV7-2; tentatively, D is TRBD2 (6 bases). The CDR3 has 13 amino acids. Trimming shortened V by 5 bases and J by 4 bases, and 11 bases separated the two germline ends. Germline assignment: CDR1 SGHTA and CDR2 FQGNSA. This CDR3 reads CASSLAGLETQYF. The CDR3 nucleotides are TGTGCCAGCAGCCTCGCGGGACTAGAGACCCAGTACTTC.

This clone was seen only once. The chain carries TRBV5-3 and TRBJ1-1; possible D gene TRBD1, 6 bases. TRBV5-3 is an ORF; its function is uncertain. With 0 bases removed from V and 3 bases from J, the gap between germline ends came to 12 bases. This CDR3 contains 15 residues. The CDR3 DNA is TGTGCCAGAAGCTTGGCCAGACAGGTCTACACTGAAGCTTTCTTT. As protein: CARSLARQVYTEAFF.